One sample yielded the 4 T cell receptor beta chains listed below, sequenced in a study of shared clonotypes between healthy human individuals. Clones were read by immunoSEQ multiplex PCR, and TCRdb kept only the in-frame ones, dropping some. This table holds some 2,400,000 clones, 95% found once. Material: naive CD4+ T cells sorted from blood. Noted subset: CD45RA+ positively selected. These receptors were taken from a man aged 18-30 years in good health.

The chain links TRBV6-5 to TRBJ2-7; D assignment may be TRBD1 or TRBD2 (6 bases each). Germline V CDR1 and CDR2: MNHEY, SVGAGI. The V end was cut by 2 bases, the J end by 4 bases, with 15 bases between. The CDR3 loop spans 15 amino acids. The CDR3, as DNA: TGTGCCAGCAGTTACGAGTGGGGGGCCGGTTACGAGCAGTACTTC. This sequence encodes CASSYEWGAGYEQYF.

The chain links TRBV20-1 to TRBJ2-7; D is possibly TRBD2 (6 bases). Germline V gene lookup returns CDR1 DFQATT and CDR2 SNEGSKA (reference sequence). Trimming took off 7 bases at V and 3 bases at J, with 10 bases between the two ends. CDR3 length: 11 amino acids. The CDR3 bases are TGCAGTGTCGCGGGGTTCTACGAGCAGTACTTC. Amino acid sequence: CSVAGFYEQYF.

The chain uses TRBV6-5 and TRBJ2-7; unclear D gene. V gave up 0 bases and J gave up 0 bases, with 9 bases separating them. The germline CDR1 and CDR2 sequences are MNHEY and SVGAGI. The CDR3 runs to 15 residues. The CDR3 region is CASSYSISSSYEQYF. In DNA form, the CDR3 reads TGTGCCAGCAGTTACTCGATTTCCAGCTCCTACGAGCAGTACTTC.

This CDR3 is CASSEVTGTGSETQYF. The CDR3 DNA sequence: TGTGCCAGCAGTGAAGTTACCGGGACAGGGAGCGAGACCCAGTACTTC. The genes are TRBV6-1 and TRBJ2-5; 9 bases agree with TRBD1. The CDR3 length is 16 residues. V gave up 1 base and J gave up 5 bases; unmatched junction bases: 8. Per the germline V gene, CDR1 is MNHNS and CDR2 is SASEGT.